This T cell receptor (beta chain) was recorded in a study of glioma-infiltrating T cells. General observations from the study: Only very few CDR3 sequences appeared in both tissue and blood.

Per the germline V gene, CDR1 is SGHTA and CDR2 is FQGNSA. The ends lost 5 bases at V and 7 bases at J; junction bases unmatched: 9. The CDR3 has 14 amino acids. TCR alpha and beta CDR3 regions were amplified from RNA using iRepertoire nested multiplex PCR. MiXCR, applied by TCRdb to the multiplex PCR reads, yields one record per CDR3 protein. The table has about 200,000 distinct CDR3 sequences, 30% to 40% seen once. Regarding this clonotype: Its specificity is not known.

Sequenced: glioma tissue, nonneoplastic brain tissue, or PBMCs (not recorded which). The genes are TRBV7-2 and TRBJ2-5, with TRBD1 matching over 8 bases. This TCR was sampled from a human donor with low-grade glioma or glioblastoma, undergoing nonglioma brain surgery, or in good health (not recorded which). CDR3 sequence reads: CASSARQGMGTQYF. The CDR3 coding sequence is TGTGCCAGCAGCGCCCGACAGGGGATGGGGACCCAGTACTTC. Complete variable domain (other parts from reference TRBV7-2 and TRBJ2-5): GAGVSQSPSNKVTEKGKDVELRCDPISGHTALYWYRQSLGQGLEFLIYFQGNSAPDKSGLPSDRFSAERTGGSVSTLTIQRTQQEDSAVYLCASSARQGMGTQYFGPGTRLLVL.